This is a list of T cell receptor beta chains from one sample in a study of cytomegalovirus exposure and HLA in healthy donors. Some clones are missing from TCRdb's copy, which holds only in-frame ones; the method was immunoSEQ multiplex PCR. The sample includes 150,000 to 180,000 clones, 74% of them seen just once. The sample was PBMCs. The receptors originated from a man under 40 in good health and CMV-seronegative. CDR3s include the opening cysteine and the closing phenylalanine or tryptophan. The D gene is left open where the match is weak. A clone size is listed for some rows: how often the clone was seen (once, few, many), or a class if it is expanded.

V: TRBV6-6; D: -; J: TRBJ2-3; size: -; DNA: TGTGCCAGCAGTTACTTACTCACAGATACGCAGTATTTT; CDR3: CASSYLLTDTQYF
V: TRBV5-3; D: TRBD1; J: TRBJ2-7; size: few; DNA: TGTGCCAGAAGGAACAGGGGGCTCAACGACGAGCAGTACTTC; CDR3: CARRNRGLNDEQYF
V: TRBV7-9; D: TRBD1; J: TRBJ1-1; size: few; DNA: TGTGCCAGCAGCTTAGGATTGTGGCTGGACAGGGCTGAAGCTTTCTTT; CDR3: CASSLGLWLDRAEAFF
V: TRBV2; D: -; J: TRBJ2-5; size: -; DNA: TGTGCCAGCAGTGATGGGCAGGGGTTGTACCAAGAGACCCAGTACTTC; CDR3: CASSDGQGLYQETQYF
V: TRBV18; D: TRBD1; J: TRBJ2-7; size: -; DNA: TGTGCCAGCTCACCTCCCCCGACAGGGGCAGCCTACGAGCAGTACTTC; CDR3: CASSPPPTGAAYEQYF
V: TRBV19; D: -; J: TRBJ2-5; size: -; DNA: TGTGCCAGTAGTATAGGGACTTCCCAAGAGACCCAGTACTTC; CDR3: CASSIGTSQETQYF
V: TRBV6-1; D: -; J: TRBJ2-5; size: -; DNA: TGTGCCAGCACCGAACCAGCGGAGGAGACCCAGTACTTC; CDR3: CASTEPAEETQYF
V: TRBV4-1; D: -; J: TRBJ1-1; size: -; DNA: TGCGCCAGCAGCCAAGAAGGAGCCAGCGAAGCTTTCTTT; CDR3: CASSQEGASEAFF
V: TRBV2; D: -; J: TRBJ2-3; size: -; DNA: TGTGCCAGCAGTTTATGGAGGGGGCCGGATAGCACAGATACGCAGTATTTT; CDR3: CASSLWRGPDSTDTQYF
V: TRBV19; D: TRBD1; J: TRBJ1-2; size: -; DNA: TGTGCCAGTAGTTCGGGACAGGGGGCCAAGGGCTACACCTTC; CDR3: CASSSGQGAKGYTF
V: TRBV5-8; D: -; J: TRBJ2-7; size: -; DNA: TGTGCCAGCAGCTTACCAGGGTACGAGCAGTACTTC; CDR3: CASSLPGYEQYF
V: TRBV29-1; D: -; J: TRBJ2-2; size: -; DNA: TGCAGCGTTGAGTCGGTCTCCACCGGGGAGCTGTTTTTT; CDR3: CSVESVSTGELFF
V: TRBV4-2; D: TRBD2; J: TRBJ2-1; size: -; DNA: TGTGCCAGCAGCCAGATAAGCGGGGCCTTCTACAATGAGCAGTTCTTC; CDR3: CASSQISGAFYNEQFF
V: TRBV7-9; D: -; J: TRBJ2-7; size: few; DNA: TGTGCCAGCAGCTTAAGCCCGGGGGAGCAGTACTTC; CDR3: CASSLSPGEQYF
V: TRBV25-1; D: -; J: TRBJ2-5; size: -; DNA: TGTGCCAGCATGGACGACAGCGTCCAAGAGACCCAGTACTTC; CDR3: CASMDDSVQETQYF
V: TRBV19; D: -; J: TRBJ2-1; size: -; DNA: TGTGCCAGTAGTATATCAGGGATGAATGAGCAGTTCTTC; CDR3: CASSISGMNEQFF
V: TRBV7-8; D: -; J: TRBJ2-1; size: -; DNA: TGTGCCAGCAGCCCCGATGGCCCCTACAATGAGCAGTTCTTC; CDR3: CASSPDGPYNEQFF
V: TRBV4-3; D: -; J: TRBJ2-7; size: -; DNA: TGCGCCAGCAGCCAAGAAATTGGAGGGAGGGAGCAGTACTTC; CDR3: CASSQEIGGREQYF
V: TRBV21-1; D: -; J: TRBJ2-7; size: -; DNA: TGTGCCAGCACCCGGTACGGGACAATTTGCGAGCAGTACTTC; CDR3: CASTRYGTICEQYF
V: TRBV7-6; D: TRBD1; J: TRBJ2-2; size: -; DNA: TGTGCCAGCAGCTTTGGGACAGGGGACACCGGGGAGCTGTTTTTT; CDR3: CASSFGTGDTGELFF
V: TRBV19; D: TRBD2; J: TRBJ2-1; size: -; DNA: TGTGCCAGTAGTATAGGTCCACGGACTAGCGGGCCCAGCTCCTACAATGAGCAGTTCTTC; CDR3: CASSIGPRTSGPSSYNEQFF
V: TRBV27; D: TRBD1; J: TRBJ1-5; size: -; DNA: TGTGCCAGCAGTGCATACAGGGGGTCGGGGAGTCAGCTCCAGCATTTT; CDR3: CASSAYRGSGSQLQHF
V: TRBV4-2; D: TRBD1; J: TRBJ2-1; size: -; DNA: TGTGCCAGCAGCCAGGGGGTAGGGGGCCCATACAATGAGCAGTTCTTC; CDR3: CASSQGVGGPYNEQFF
V: TRBV7-5; D: -; J: TRBJ2-5; size: -; DNA: TGTGCCAGAAGCTTAGTGATTTGGACCGAGGGTCCAGAAGAGACCCAGTACTTC; CDR3: CARSLVIWTEGPEETQYF
V: TRBV28; D: TRBD1; J: TRBJ1-2; size: -; DNA: TGTGCCAGCAGTATACAGGGGAACTATGGCTACACCTTC; CDR3: CASSIQGNYGYTF